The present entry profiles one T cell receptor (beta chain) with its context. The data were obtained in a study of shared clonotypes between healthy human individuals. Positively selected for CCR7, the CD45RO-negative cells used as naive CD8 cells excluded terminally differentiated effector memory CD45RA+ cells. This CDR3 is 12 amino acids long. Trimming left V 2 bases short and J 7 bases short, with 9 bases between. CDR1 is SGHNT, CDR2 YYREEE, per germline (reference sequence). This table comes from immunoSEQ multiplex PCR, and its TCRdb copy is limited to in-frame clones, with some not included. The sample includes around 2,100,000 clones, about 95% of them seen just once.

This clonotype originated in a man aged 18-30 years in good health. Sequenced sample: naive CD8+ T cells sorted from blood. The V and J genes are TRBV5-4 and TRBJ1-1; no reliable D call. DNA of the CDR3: TGTGCCAGCAGCTTATCAGGAAATGAAGCTTTCTTT. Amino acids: CASSLSGNEAFF.